This TCR beta chain was captured by sequencing in a study of shared clonotypes between healthy human individuals. Clones were sequenced by immunoSEQ multiplex PCR, and TCRdb holds only the in-frame ones, with some missing. In the table there are about 2.3 million clones, roughly 92% of which are singletons. This clone was counted once. The antigen is unknown. CDR3 length equals 16 residues. Trimming removed 1 base from V and 4 bases from J, with 11 bases in between. CDR1 and CDR2 from the germline V gene are MDHEN and SYDVKM. Overall study findings and caveats: In contrast to clonotypes shared by all four donors, non-shared clonotypes had lower generation probabilities. Since donors were few, the genetic and exposure-history diversity represented was limited.

In the CD4+ fraction, cells were divided into CD45RA+ naive and CD45RA-negative memory subsets. The source is a young man in good health. Some clones in this sample may be carry-over from other donors' samples. The sample consisted of naive CD4+ T cells from PBMCs. Indicated subset: CD45RA+ positively selected. This chain joins TRBV28 and TRBJ2-6, with D perhaps given as TRBD1 or TRBD2 (5 bases each). The CDR3 DNA follows: TGTGCCAGCAGTTTATATCCAGGGACCGGGGCCAACGTCCTGACTTTC. It translates to CASSLYPGTGANVLTF.